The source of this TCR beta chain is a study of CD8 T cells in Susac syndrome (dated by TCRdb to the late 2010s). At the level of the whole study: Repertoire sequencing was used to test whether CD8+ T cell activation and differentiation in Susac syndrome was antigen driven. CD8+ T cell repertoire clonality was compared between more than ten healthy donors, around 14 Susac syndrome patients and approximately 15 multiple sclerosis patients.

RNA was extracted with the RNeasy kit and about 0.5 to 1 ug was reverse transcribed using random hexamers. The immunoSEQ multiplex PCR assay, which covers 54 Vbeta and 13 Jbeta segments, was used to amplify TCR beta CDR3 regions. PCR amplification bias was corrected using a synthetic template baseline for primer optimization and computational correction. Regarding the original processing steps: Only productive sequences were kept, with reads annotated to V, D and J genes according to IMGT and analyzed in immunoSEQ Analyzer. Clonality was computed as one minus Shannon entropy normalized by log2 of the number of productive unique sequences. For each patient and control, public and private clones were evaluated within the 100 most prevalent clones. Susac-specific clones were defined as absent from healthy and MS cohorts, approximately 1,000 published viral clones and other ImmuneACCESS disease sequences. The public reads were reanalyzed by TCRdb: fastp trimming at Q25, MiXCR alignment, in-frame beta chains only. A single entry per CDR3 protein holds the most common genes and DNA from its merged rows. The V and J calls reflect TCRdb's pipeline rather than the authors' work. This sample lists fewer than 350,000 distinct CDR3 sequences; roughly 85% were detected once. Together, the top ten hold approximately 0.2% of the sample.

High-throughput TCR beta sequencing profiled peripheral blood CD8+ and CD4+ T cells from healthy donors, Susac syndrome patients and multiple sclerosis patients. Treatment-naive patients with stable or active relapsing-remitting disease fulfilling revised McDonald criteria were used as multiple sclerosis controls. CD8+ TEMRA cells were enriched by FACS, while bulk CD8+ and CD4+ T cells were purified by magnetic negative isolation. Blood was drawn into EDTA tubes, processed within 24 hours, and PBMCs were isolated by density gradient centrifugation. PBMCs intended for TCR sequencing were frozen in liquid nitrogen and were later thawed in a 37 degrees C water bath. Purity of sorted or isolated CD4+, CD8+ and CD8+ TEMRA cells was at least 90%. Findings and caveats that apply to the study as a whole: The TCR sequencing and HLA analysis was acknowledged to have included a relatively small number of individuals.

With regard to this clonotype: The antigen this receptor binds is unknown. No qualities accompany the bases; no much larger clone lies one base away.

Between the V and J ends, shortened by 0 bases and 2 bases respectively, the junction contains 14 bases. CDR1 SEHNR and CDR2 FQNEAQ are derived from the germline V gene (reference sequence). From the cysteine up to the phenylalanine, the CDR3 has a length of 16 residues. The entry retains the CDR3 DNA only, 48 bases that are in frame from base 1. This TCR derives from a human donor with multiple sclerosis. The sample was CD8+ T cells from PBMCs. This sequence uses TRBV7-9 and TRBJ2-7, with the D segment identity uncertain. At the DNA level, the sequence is TGTGCCAGCAGCTTAGCGGGTCCCAGCCTCCCCTACGAGCAGTACTTC. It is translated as CASSLAGPSLPYEQYF.